These 5 T cell receptor beta chains share one sample of origin, sequenced in a study of beta chain features in type 1 diabetes. Study-wide findings and caveats: Within each of all four CD4+ subsets, Type 1 diabetes patients had TCRB CDR3s that were moderately but significantly shorter.

No antigens are known for them. Isolated RNA was reverse transcribed in full, so expressed TCRB transcripts were sequenced. The table came from immunoSEQ multiplex PCR; TCRdb's copy has only in-frame clones and leaves some out. The repertoire holds around 250,000 clones, with around 24% as singletons. Sequenced: naive CD4+ T cells from blood. These receptors were collected from a young woman with type 1 diabetes.

This clone has just one count. The rearrangement uses TRBV30 and TRBJ2-5; 8 nucleotides line up with TRBD1. V shed 4 bases and J 4 bases; nucleotides not matched to a gene: 5. Germline-derived CDR1 and CDR2 are GTSNPN and SVGIG (reference sequence). This CDR3 spans 13 amino acids. The CDR3 DNA follows: TGTGCCTGGAATAATGGACAGGGAGAGACCCAGTACTTC. The encoded protein is CAWNNGQGETQYF.

V and J are TRBV2 and TRBJ1-5; TRBD1 matches at 7 bases. The trim removed 6 bases at V and 0 bases at J, leaving 5 bases unmatched. Germline V lookup: CDR1 SNHLY, CDR2 FYNNEI. The CDR3 length is 15 residues. CDR3 region: CASRSGQNSNQPQHF. Here the CDR3 DNA reads TGTGCCAGCAGATCGGGACAGAATAGCAATCAGCCCCAGCATTTT. Full variable domain (missing parts from reference TRBV2 and TRBJ1-5): EPEVTQTPSHQVTQMGQEVILRCVPISNHLYFYWYRQILGQKVEFLVSFYNNEISEKSEIFDDQFSVERPDGSNFTLKIRSTKLEDSAMYFCASRSGQNSNQPQHFGDGTRLSIL.

This clone was seen a handful of times. The chain recombines TRBV15 with TRBJ2-7; no firm D call. V lost 1 base and J lost 5, with 6 bases in between. This CDR3 is 12 amino acids long. Germline V gene sequence: CDR1 LNHNV, CDR2 YYDKDF (reference sequence). Here the CDR3 reads CATSRARDEQYF. DNA of the CDR3: TGTGCCACCAGCAGAGCACGGGACGAGCAGTACTTC.

This clone was counted between two and nine times. CDR3 region: CASSSFDRNEQFF. CDR3 coding DNA: TGTGCCAGTAGTTCGTTCGACAGAAATGAGCAGTTCTTC. The chain employs TRBV19 and TRBJ2-1; possibly TRBD1 for D (5 bases). Deletions cut 5 bases from V and 7 bases from J, with 12 bases between. The CDR3 extends over 13 amino acids. Germline CDR1 reads LNHDA; CDR2 reads SQIVND (reference sequence).

This clone was detected only a few times. The chain links TRBV29-1 to TRBJ2-1, with a tentative D call TRBD1 (5 bases). The CDR3 runs to 15 residues. V was trimmed by 4 bases and J by 4 bases, leaving 17 bases between them. Germline loops: CDR1 SQVTM, CDR2 ANQGSEA. The CDR3 sequence: CSVVTGSSSYNEQFF. The CDR3 DNA is TGCAGCGTTGTCACAGGATCCTCTTCATACAATGAGCAGTTCTTC.